What follows describes a single T cell receptor (beta chain). Antigen: not known. The CDR3 spans 15 residues. The V gene end was trimmed by 7 bases and the J gene end by 4 bases; junction bases not matched to a gene: 10. The V gene's germline CDR1 is MGHDK and CDR2 SYGVNS. The study ran the assay at deep level. It was across several immunoSEQ plates that each subset's genomic DNA was evenly split. Repertoires were generated with immunoSEQ multiplex PCR, while TCRdb's copy carries only in-frame clones and drops some. The repertoire holds about 110,000 clones, with about 71% as singletons. Donors included only healthy HIV-negative adults lacking recent acute infections or vaccinations. The data were obtained in a study of shared clonotypes between healthy human individuals. Study-wide results and limits: On the whole, naive subsets had larger estimated richness than memory subsets had.

Sequenced material: memory CD8+ T cells sorted from blood. This sample's subset: CD45RO+ cells pooled with CCR7-negative TemRA cells. The receptor was isolated from a woman aged 25 to 39 in good health. The chain couples TRBV25-1 to TRBJ2-1, with 7 bases identical to TRBD1. The chain's CDR3 is CASNRGRRLYNEQFF. CDR3 sequence (DNA): TGTGCCAGCAACAGGGGACGCAGATTATACAATGAGCAGTTCTTC.